Listed here are 27 T cell receptor beta chains from one sample, sequenced in a study of control samples from healthy donors and cancer patients. Some clones are missing from TCRdb's copy, which holds only in-frame ones; the method was immunoSEQ multiplex PCR. Here the sample spans some 170,000 clones, 94% being singletons. The sequencing input was PBMCs. Every receptor here comes from a man in his fifties or sixties with colorectal cancer.

This chain links TRBV7-2 with TRBJ2-3, with 13 bases identical to TRBD2. Germline V CDR1 and CDR2: SGHTA, FQGNSA. The CDR3 has 19 amino acids. V lost 4 bases to trimming and J lost 4 bases; unmatched junction nucleotides: 14. The CDR3 nucleotides read TGTGCCAGCAGCTCTCGCCCGACTAGCGGGGGGTCGGGGGCAGATACGCAGTATTTT. Translation: CASSSRPTSGGSGADTQYF.

The rearrangement uses TRBV30 and TRBJ1-1; D ambiguous. Germline CDR1 is GTSNPN and CDR2 is SVGIG (reference sequence). The CDR3 consists of 13 residues. The germline V and J ends were trimmed by 1 base and 6 bases, with 12 bases remaining between them. The CDR3 sequence: CAWSEPRVAEAFF. The CDR3 DNA reads TGTGCCTGGAGTGAACCGAGGGTCGCTGAAGCTTTCTTT.

V usage is TRBV7-9 and J usage is TRBJ1-2; D is possibly TRBD1 (5 bases). From germline, CDR1 is SEHNR and CDR2 FQNEAQ (reference sequence). CDR3 length: 15 amino acids. With 1 base removed from V and 4 bases from J, the gap between germline ends came to 13 bases. The CDR3 protein is CASSLDIGTGYGYTF. The CDR3 DNA follows: TGTGCCAGCAGCTTAGATATAGGGACGGGCTATGGCTACACCTTC.

The chain uses TRBV4-3 and TRBJ1-3, with no clear D. Germline CDR1 reads LGHNA; CDR2 reads YSLEER. V was clipped by 5 bases and J by 0 bases, with 11 bases between them. This CDR3 is built from 15 residues. For the CDR3, the DNA is TGCGCCAGCAGCGGCAACCCCGGCTCTGGAAACACCATATATTTT. This translates into CASSGNPGSGNTIYF.

The V call is TRBV15, the J call TRBJ1-2, with a weak D call TRBD1 (5 bases). V was trimmed by 3 bases and J by 4 bases, leaving 12 bases between them. The CDR3 extends over 14 amino acids. The germline gives CDR1 LNHNV, CDR2 YYDKDF (reference sequence). The CDR3 reads CATSSQGGVYGYTF. The CDR3, as DNA: TGTGCCACCAGCAGCCAGGGAGGGGTCTATGGCTACACCTTC.

The rearrangement uses TRBV6-2 or TRBV6-3 and TRBJ1-6; no firm D call. Germline loops: CDR1 MNHEY, CDR2 SVGEGT. Trimming pared 1 base from V and 8 bases from J, leaving 15 bases between. This CDR3 region has 16 residues. CDR3 nucleotides: TGTGCCAGCAGTTACTATCTGGGCCTCGGTGATTCACCCCTCCACTTT. Its protein is CASSYYLGLGDSPLHF.

The rearrangement uses TRBV5-4 and TRBJ2-5; 10 bases map to TRBD2. V lost 0 bases, J lost 5 bases, and 10 bases stayed unmatched. CDR1 is SGHNT and CDR2 is YYREEE in the germline V gene (reference sequence). CDR3 length: 17 amino acids. In DNA, the CDR3 is TGTGCCAGCAGCTTGGGTCTCCCAGCGGGGGGGCAGGAGACCCAGTACTTC. This translates into CASSLGLPAGGQETQYF.

This sequence joins TRBV4-2 and TRBJ2-7; D not resolved. The CDR3 has 13 residues. The V gene lost 0 bases and the J gene lost 6 bases, with 9 bases spanning the gap. CDR1 and CDR2 from the germline V gene are LGHNA and YNFKEQ. CDR3 sequence (DNA): TGTGCCAGCAGCCAAGATGAGGCCCGCGAGCAGTACTTC. Protein product: CASSQDEAREQYF.

The chain employs TRBV9 and TRBJ1-6; D is possibly TRBD1 (6 bases). Between the trimmed V and J ends, which lost 5 bases and 10 bases, there was a span of 16 bases. The germline V gene has CDR1 SGDLS and CDR2 YYNGEE. This CDR3 has 14 residues. In nucleotides, the CDR3 is TGTGCCAGCAGTGACAGACTAGGGGGGTCACCCCTCCACTTT. This codes for CASSDRLGGSPLHF. The full variable domain, rest sourced from reference TRBV9 and TRBJ1-6, is DSGVTQTPKHLITATGQRVTLRCSPRSGDLSVYWYQQSLDQGLQFLIQYYNGEERAKGNILERFSAQQFPDLHSELNLSSLELGDSALYFCASSDRLGGSPLHFGNGTRLTVT.

This clone occurred a few times. The V and J genes are TRBV7-2 and TRBJ1-2, with D unclear. V lost 1 base and J lost 4, with 13 bases in between. Germline values: CDR1 SGHTA, CDR2 FQGNSA. The CDR3 covers 15 residues. In nucleotides, the CDR3 is TGTGCCAGCAGCTTAGAAGCCACAGATTCCTATGGCTACACCTTC. The encoded protein is CASSLEATDSYGYTF.

The chain employs TRBV4-2 and TRBJ1-2; D perhaps matches TRBD1 (5 bases). CDR3 length: 15 residues. V shed 0 bases and J shed 7 bases, with 15 bases lying between them. Germline V CDR1 and CDR2: LGHNA, YNFKEQ. The CDR3 nucleotides read TGTGCCAGCAGCCAAGATAATTTCGGGGCCAGTGGCTACACCTTC. Translation gives CASSQDNFGASGYTF.

CDR3 sequence reads: CASSRQGGTEAFF. The CDR3, as DNA: TGTGCCAGCAGCCGACAGGGGGGGACTGAAGCTTTCTTT. V and J are TRBV3-1 (or the pseudogene TRBV3-2) and TRBJ1-1, with 9 bases aligning to TRBD1. The germline V gene has CDR1 LGHDT and CDR2 YNNKEL (reference sequence). J was trimmed by 5 bases and V by 4 bases; bases with no gene match: 2. The CDR3 spans 13 residues.

The V call is TRBV6-2 or TRBV6-3, the J call TRBJ1-1; no clear D gene. The V gene lost 2 bases and the J gene lost 8 bases, with 9 bases spanning the gap. Germline V gene lookup returns CDR1 MNHEY and CDR2 SVGEGT. This CDR3 spans 12 amino acids. The CDR3, as DNA: TGTGCCAGCAGTTACGACCTGGGAGAAGCTTTCTTT. It codes for CASSYDLGEAFF.

The rearrangement joins TRBV6-5 to TRBJ2-2; TRBD2 might be the D (6 bases). This CDR3 has 14 amino acids. V lost 4 bases, J lost 9 bases, and 15 bases lay in between. Germline V gene sequence: CDR1 MNHEY, CDR2 SVGAGI. As DNA, the CDR3 is TGTGCCAGCAGTTCATTCGGGGGTTCTAGGGAGCTGTTTTTT. This sequence encodes CASSSFGGSRELFF.

The chain links TRBV28 to TRBJ1-3; no clear D. The CDR3 runs to 16 residues. Trimming cost V 2 bases and J 0 bases, with 11 bases left between them. CDR1 and CDR2 from the germline V gene are MDHEN and SYDVKM. The chain's CDR3 is CASSLVYGSSGNTIYF. The DNA of the CDR3 is TGTGCCAGCAGTTTAGTATACGGGAGCTCTGGAAACACCATATATTTT.

The chain has TRBV28 and TRBJ2-3; TRBD2 might be the D (6 bases). The CDR3 contains 16 residues. The V end was cut by 2 bases, the J end by 2 bases, with 14 bases between. Germline loops: CDR1 MDHEN, CDR2 SYDVKM. For the CDR3, the DNA is TGTGCCAGCAGTTTAGTCGCTCGGACTAACACAGATACGCAGTATTTT. This codes for CASSLVARTNTDTQYF.

The rearrangement joins TRBV10-3 to TRBJ2-7; the match to TRBD1 covers 8 bases. Germline CDR1 and CDR2: ENHRY and SYGVKD. This CDR3 is built from 12 residues. Trimming removed 6 bases from V and 5 bases from J; junction bases left unmatched: 3. The CDR3 sequence is CAISLTGDEQYF. The CDR3 region has the DNA TGTGCCATCAGCTTGACAGGGGACGAGCAGTACTTC.

The genes are TRBV5-1 and TRBJ2-1; D gene ambiguous. In germline, CDR1 is SGHRS, CDR2 YFSETQ. Trimming stripped 0 bases from V and 2 bases from J, with 9 bases between. The CDR3 runs to 15 residues. CDR3 nucleotide sequence: TGCGCCAGCAGCTTGGACGGAGCCGCCTACAATGAGCAGTTCTTC. Its translation: CASSLDGAAYNEQFF.

This clone was detected only a few times. This chain links TRBV5-1 with TRBJ1-5; D perhaps matches TRBD1 (6 bases). This CDR3 has 13 residues. In germline, CDR1 is SGHRS, CDR2 YFSETQ. Deletions cut 0 bases from V and 5 bases from J, with 6 bases between. The CDR3 DNA follows: TGCGCCAGCAGCTTGGACAGGGATCAGCCCCAGCATTTT. As protein: CASSLDRDQPQHF. Full variable domain (remainder filled in from reference TRBV5-1 and TRBJ1-5): KAGVTQTPRYLIKTRGQQVTLSCSPISGHRSVSWYQQTPGQGLQFLFEYFSETQRNKGNFPGRFSGRQFSNSRSEMNVSTLELGDSALYLCASSLDRDQPQHFGDGTRLSIL.

Here the CDR3 reads CASRRDGSSYNEQFF. The CDR3, as DNA: TGTGCCAGCAGACGGGACGGTAGCTCCTACAATGAGCAGTTCTTC. The genes are TRBV6-4 and TRBJ2-1; D is possibly TRBD1 or TRBD2 (5 bases each). V lost 6 bases and J lost 0, with 12 bases in between. This CDR3 spans 15 amino acids. Germline CDR1 MRHNA, CDR2 SNTAGT.

This sequence joins TRBV2 and TRBJ2-7, with 7 bases matching TRBD1. The germline V gene encodes CDR1 SNHLY and CDR2 FYNNEI. Unmatched junction bases numbered 5, after V lost 5 bases and J lost 4 bases. This CDR3 is 13 amino acids long. The CDR3 here is CASSQGGLYEQYF. CDR3 coding DNA: TGTGCCAGCAGTCAAGGGGGCTTGTACGAGCAGTACTTC.

CDR3 region: CASSLDGRGETQYF. In nucleotides, the CDR3 is TGTGCCAGCAGCTTAGATGGTAGAGGGGAGACCCAGTACTTC. This chain connects TRBV7-2 to TRBJ2-5; weak D call: TRBD2 (5 bases). This CDR3 spans 14 amino acids. Trimming pared 1 base from V and 5 bases from J, leaving 11 bases between. CDR1 is SGHTA and CDR2 is FQGNSA in the germline V gene.

This sequence joins TRBV7-2 and TRBJ1-5; 7 nucleotides match TRBD1. The V segment lost 5 bases and the J segment 0 bases; nucleotides outside the gene matches: 13. CDR3 length: 18 residues. Germline V CDR1 and CDR2: SGHTA, FQGNSA. The CDR3 nucleotides read TGTGCCAGCAGCGCAGGGGGAGGACAGTCCTATAGCAATCAGCCCCAGCATTTT. It encodes CASSAGGGQSYSNQPQHF.

This chain uses TRBV14 with TRBJ2-5; 8 bases map to TRBD1. The germline V gene has CDR1 SGHDN and CDR2 FVKESK. The V and J ends lost 2 bases and 5 bases, in that order; junction bases with no gene match: 7. The CDR3 totals 15 residues. CDR3 DNA: TGTGCCAGCAGCCAAAGTCCCAGGGGGCGTGAGACCCAGTACTTC. Its protein is CASSQSPRGRETQYF. Full variable domain (remainder filled in from reference TRBV14 and TRBJ2-5): EAGVTQFPSHSVIEKGQTVTLRCDPISGHDNLYWYRRVMGKEIKFLLHFVKESKQDESGMPNNRFLAERTGGTYSTLKVQPAELEDSGVYFCASSQSPRGRETQYFGPGTRLLVL.

This sequence joins TRBV7-9 and TRBJ1-1; unclear D gene. Germline CDR1 SEHNR, CDR2 FQNEAQ (reference sequence). The ends were cut back, 8 bases at V and 5 bases at J, with 6 bases in the middle. The CDR3 runs 10 residues. The CDR3 DNA is TGTGCCAGCCGGGTAACTGAAGCTTTCTTT. The encoded protein is CASRVTEAFF.

This sequence joins TRBV10-3 and TRBJ1-1; 10 nucleotides line up with TRBD1. Trimming at V came to 7 bases and at J to 5 bases, leaving 13 bases not matched to a gene. The germline CDR1 and CDR2 sequences are ENHRY and SYGVKD. The CDR3 consists of 16 residues. CDR3 DNA: TGTGCCATCACCGAGCGTCAGGGGACAGGGGAGACTGAAGCTTTCTTT. Protein: CAITERQGTGETEAFF.

V gene TRBV18 combines with J gene TRBJ1-6, with a possible D match to TRBD1 (6 bases). Trimming cost V 3 bases and J 9 bases, with 12 bases left between them. Germline lookup yields CDR1 KGHSH and CDR2 LQKENI. The CDR3 is 14 residues long. The CDR3 here is CASSPPGVSSPLHF. CDR3 coding DNA: TGTGCCAGCTCACCCCCAGGGGTTAGTTCACCCCTCCACTTT.